What follows is one T cell receptor (beta chain) and its context. It lacks a known antigen. No much larger clonotype is one base removed from it; base qualities were not supplied. The entry originates in a study of OX40 agonist ivuxolimab in advanced cancers. At the level of the whole study: Ivuxolimab was an agonistic, fully human IgG2 monoclonal antibody directed against OX40 (CD134), a costimulatory receptor. Intravenous ivuxolimab was administered to patients every 2 weeks at six dose levels: 0.01, 0.1, 0.3, 1.5, 3 and 10 mg/kg. Of the 50 or so patients in dose escalation, about 19 had hepatocellular carcinoma, about 15 had melanoma, 9 had renal cell carcinoma and 9 had head and neck cancer. In the dose-escalation cohort, around four fifths of patients were male, and the mean age was approximately 60 years with a range of roughly 23 to 79. Patients were allowed to have had prior anti-PD-1, anti-PD-L1 or anti-CTLA-4 therapy, and around 41% of the dose-escalation patients had previously received checkpoint inhibitors. Partial responses occurred in three dose-escalation patients: two with cutaneous melanoma and one with hepatocellular carcinoma. Peripheral TCRbeta sequencing was intended to test whether TCR sequence diversity was altered and clonal T-cell expansion was caused by ivuxolimab. The paper covers the monotherapy dose-escalation part of the phase I ivuxolimab trial, which included N of about 56 patients. Summary of the overall study and its limitations: After ivuxolimab, expanded clones were on average more numerous among CD8+ T cells than among CD4+ T cells. Partial responders in the 0.1-3.0 mg/kg groups had among the lowest normalized peripheral clonal expansion, especially among CD8+ T cells. The antigen specificity of the peripheral T cells that underwent clonal expansion was not determined. Low levels of normalized T-cell clonal expansion were also seen in some patients who did not respond. At doses of 0.1 to 3.0 mg/kg, clonal expansion of both CD4+ and CD8+ T cells in blood was seen between baseline and week 6.

The trial excluded patients who had a history of autoimmune disease or who were on systemic immunosuppression. Peripheral blood for TCR sequencing was drawn from every dose cohort at baseline, at cycle 4 day 1 and at cycle 7 day 1. The samples were drawn from a first-in-human, open-label, multicenter phase I dose-escalation trial of ivuxolimab. Adults with locally advanced or metastatic melanoma, renal cell carcinoma, hepatocellular carcinoma or head and neck squamous cell carcinoma were enrolled in the trial. Before TCR sequencing, CD4+ T cells and CD8+ T cells were sorted from peripheral blood as separate populations. To sequence the TCRbeta CDR3 region, genomic DNA was isolated from the sorted cells. The immunoSEQ Assay was used to sequence the TCRbeta CDR3 regions. In TCRdb, the immuneACCESS table is reduced to in-frame sequences with V and J assigned. These tables do not hold every clone; where another copy was compared, an unresolved V gene accounts for under half, and the others remain unexplained. In all, the sample holds roughly 92,000 clones, and nearly 90% of those were seen once. Together, the top ten hold roughly 0.16% of the sample.

Per the germline V gene, SGHRS is the CDR1 and YFSETQ is the CDR2. CDR3 length: 14 amino acids, cysteine to phenylalanine. Here the CDR3 DNA is all that survives: 42 bases in frame from base 1. Trimming takes 7 bases from V and 0 bases from J, and the germline ends sit 13 bases apart. Sequencing used CD4+ or CD8+ T cells sorted from blood, obtained in a trial of the OX40 agonist ivuxolimab. Here the chain combines TRBV5-1 and TRBJ2-5; the D gene could be either TRBD1 or TRBD2, each agreeing at 5 bases. This TCR came from an adult with an advanced solid tumor such as melanoma, head and neck, liver or kidney cancer. The CDR3: CASSHWGNQETQYF. The DNA is TGCGCCAGCTCTCATTGGGGGAACCAAGAGACCCAGTACTTC.